A single sample is the source of the 4 T cell receptor beta chains below, sequenced in a study of blood T cell repertoires in COVID-19. TCRdb keeps only in-frame clones here, not all; method: immunoSEQ multiplex PCR. The sample lists over 350,000 clones, around 90% occurring once. Source material: PBMCs or T cells enriched from blood (not recorded which). The source of these receptors is a woman younger than 30 who had recovered from COVID-19.

The chain employs TRBV28 and TRBJ1-2; perhaps TRBD1 as D (5 bases). Trimming removed 1 base from V and 2 bases from J, with 8 bases in between. There are 14 residues in the CDR3. Germline V gene data show CDR1 as MDHEN and CDR2 as SYDVKM. CDR3 residues: CASSLSQGNYGYTF. The DNA of the CDR3 is TGTGCCAGCAGTTTATCCCAGGGAAACTATGGCTACACCTTC.

The chain couples TRBV4-3 to TRBJ2-3, with a possible D match to TRBD1 (5 bases). V lost 0 bases to trimming and J lost 4 bases, with 14 bases between them. CDR1 and CDR2 from the germline V gene are LGHNA and YSLEER. This CDR3 comprises 16 residues. The CDR3 bases are TGCGCCAGCAGCCAAGATTTCCCTCTAGGGGCAGATACGCAGTATTTT. This encodes CASSQDFPLGADTQYF.

The chain is built from TRBV3-1 (or the pseudogene TRBV3-2) and TRBJ1-1; D call uncertain. Germline lookup yields CDR1 LGHDT and CDR2 YNNKEL (reference sequence). V lost 0 bases to trimming and J lost 1 base, with 24 bases between them. CDR3 length: 20 amino acids. The CDR3 DNA sequence: TGTGCCAGCAGCCAAGATTCTACTTGCCGAGGGCTGACGAGGAACACTGAAGCTTTCTTT. Translation gives CASSQDSTCRGLTRNTEAFF.

The rearrangement uses TRBV4-1 and TRBJ2-5, with D perhaps TRBD1 (5 bases). V lost 1 base and J lost 6, with 18 bases in between. CDR3 length: 16 residues. The germline V gene has CDR1 MGHRA and CDR2 YSYEKL. This chain's CDR3 is CASSQVSIGTGKTQYF. The CDR3 bases are TGCGCCAGCAGCCAAGTCAGCATAGGTACAGGAAAGACCCAGTACTTC.